This T cell receptor beta chain stems from a study of OX40 agonist ivuxolimab in advanced cancers. Study information: Having had anti-PD-1, anti-PD-L1 or anti-CTLA-4 therapy before was allowed, and about 42% had some.

Measured with immunoSEQ multiplex PCR; TCRdb has only the in-frame clones, and not every one. The sample carries 60,000 to 65,000 clones, around 90% recorded once. Study conclusions and caveats: Specificity for antigen went undetermined in the expanded peripheral T cells. The mean number of expanded clones was higher in CD8+ T cells than in CD4+.

Concerning this clone itself: The antigen remains unidentified.

This TCR was recovered from an adult with an advanced solid tumor such as melanoma, head and neck, liver or kidney cancer. The sequencing used CD4+ or CD8+ T cells sorted from blood, collected in a trial of the OX40 agonist ivuxolimab.

For the CDR3, the DNA is TGTGCCAGTAATAGCCAGGGTGACACCGGGGAGCTGTTTTTT. Amino acids: CASNSQGDTGELFF. The chain is built from TRBV19 and TRBJ2-2; D might be TRBD1 (5 bases). With 7 bases removed from V and 3 bases from J, the gap between germline ends came to 12 bases. The germline CDR1 and CDR2 sequences are LNHDA and SQIVND (reference sequence). The CDR3 runs to 14 residues. Complete variable domain (other parts from reference TRBV19 and TRBJ2-2): DGGITQSPKYLFRKEGQNVTLSCEQNLNHDAMYWYRQDPGQGLRLIYYSQIVNDFQKGDIAEGYSVSREKKESFPLTVTSAQKNPTAFYLCASNSQGDTGELFFGEGSRLTVL.